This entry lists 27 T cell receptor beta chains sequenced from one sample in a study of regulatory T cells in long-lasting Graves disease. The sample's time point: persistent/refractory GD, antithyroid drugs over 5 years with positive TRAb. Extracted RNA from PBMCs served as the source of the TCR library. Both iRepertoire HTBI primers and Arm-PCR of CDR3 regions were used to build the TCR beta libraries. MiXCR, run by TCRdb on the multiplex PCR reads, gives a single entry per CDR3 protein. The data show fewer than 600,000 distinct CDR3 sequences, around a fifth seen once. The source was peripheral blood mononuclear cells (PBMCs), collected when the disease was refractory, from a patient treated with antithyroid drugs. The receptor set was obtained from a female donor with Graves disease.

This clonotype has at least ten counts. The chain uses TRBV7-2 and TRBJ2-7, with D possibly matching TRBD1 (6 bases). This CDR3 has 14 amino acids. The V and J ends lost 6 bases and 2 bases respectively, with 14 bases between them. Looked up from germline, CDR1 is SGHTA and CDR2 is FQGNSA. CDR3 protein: CASRNLQGPYEQYF. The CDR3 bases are TGTGCCAGCAGAAACCTACAGGGTCCCTACGAGCAGTACTTC.

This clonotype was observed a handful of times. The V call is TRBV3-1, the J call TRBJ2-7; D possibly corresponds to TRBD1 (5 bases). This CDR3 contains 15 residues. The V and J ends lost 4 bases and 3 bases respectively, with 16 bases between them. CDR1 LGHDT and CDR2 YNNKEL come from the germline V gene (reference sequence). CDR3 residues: CASSPDPTAYYEQYF. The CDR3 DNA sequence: TGTGCCAGCAGCCCGGACCCGACAGCATACTACGAGCAGTACTTC.

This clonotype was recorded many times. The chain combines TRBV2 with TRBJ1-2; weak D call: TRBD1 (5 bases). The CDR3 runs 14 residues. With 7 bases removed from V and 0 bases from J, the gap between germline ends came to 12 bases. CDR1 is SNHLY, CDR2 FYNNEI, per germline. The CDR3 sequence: CASKPGGANYGYTF. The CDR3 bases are TGTGCCAGCAAACCCGGGGGAGCTAACTATGGCTACACCTTC.

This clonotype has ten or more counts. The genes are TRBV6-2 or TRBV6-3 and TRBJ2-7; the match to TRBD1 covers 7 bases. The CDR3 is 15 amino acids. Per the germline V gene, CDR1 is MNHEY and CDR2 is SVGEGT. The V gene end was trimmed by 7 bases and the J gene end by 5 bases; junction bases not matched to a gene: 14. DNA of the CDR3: TGTGCCAGCACTTCCCCAGGCAGGGGGATCGACGAGCAGTACTTC. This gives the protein CASTSPGRGIDEQYF.

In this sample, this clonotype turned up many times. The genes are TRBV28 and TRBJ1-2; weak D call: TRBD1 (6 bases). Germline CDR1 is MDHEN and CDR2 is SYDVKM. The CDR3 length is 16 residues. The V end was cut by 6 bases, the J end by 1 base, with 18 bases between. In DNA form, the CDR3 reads TGTGCCAGCAGCTCGGGGGGGGGCCCCCTTAACTATGGCTACACCTTC. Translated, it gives CASSSGGGPLNYGYTF.

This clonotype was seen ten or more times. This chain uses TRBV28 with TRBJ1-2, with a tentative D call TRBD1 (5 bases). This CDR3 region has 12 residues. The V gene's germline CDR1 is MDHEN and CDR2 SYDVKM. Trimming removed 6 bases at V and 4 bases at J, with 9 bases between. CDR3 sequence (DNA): TGTGCCAGCAGCATTGGGGCCTATGGCTACACCTTC. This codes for CASSIGAYGYTF.

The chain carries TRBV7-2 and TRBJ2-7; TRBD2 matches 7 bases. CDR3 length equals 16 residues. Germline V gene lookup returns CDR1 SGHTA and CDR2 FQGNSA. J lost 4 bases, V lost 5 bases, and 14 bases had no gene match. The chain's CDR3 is CASSASAGGEGYEQYF. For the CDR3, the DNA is TGTGCCAGCAGCGCGTCCGCTGGGGGGGAAGGTTACGAGCAGTACTTC. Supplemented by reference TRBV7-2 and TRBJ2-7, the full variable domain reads GAGVSQSPSNKVTEKGKDVELRCDPISGHTALYWYRQSLGQGLEFLIYFQGNSAPDKSGLPSDRFSAERTGGSVSTLTIQRTQQEDSAVYLCASSASAGGEGYEQYFGPGTRLTVT.

The CDR3 DNA is TGCGCCAGCACCTTCAGTACTAGCGGGGGGGCGGATACGCAGTATTTT. Translating it yields CASTFSTSGGADTQYF. The rearrangement uses TRBV5-1 and TRBJ2-3; the match to TRBD2 covers 13 bases. Germline CDR1 and CDR2: SGHRS and YFSETQ. V was clipped by 6 bases and J by 6 bases; unmatched bases: 10. This CDR3 is built from 16 residues.

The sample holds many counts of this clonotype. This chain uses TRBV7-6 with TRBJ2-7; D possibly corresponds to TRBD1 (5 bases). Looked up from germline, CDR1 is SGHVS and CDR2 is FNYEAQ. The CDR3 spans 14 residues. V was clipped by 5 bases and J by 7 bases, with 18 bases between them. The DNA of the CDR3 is TGTGCCAGCAGCCCGTCCAGGGTCGAAGGGGAGCAGTACTTC. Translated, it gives CASSPSRVEGEQYF.

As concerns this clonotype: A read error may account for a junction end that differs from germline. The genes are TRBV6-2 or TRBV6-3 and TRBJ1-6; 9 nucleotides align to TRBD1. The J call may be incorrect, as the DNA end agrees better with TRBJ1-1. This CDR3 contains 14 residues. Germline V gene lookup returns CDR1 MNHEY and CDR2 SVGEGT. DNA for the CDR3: TGTGCCAGCGGTTACAGGGGGCTGAGCACTGAAGCTTTCTTT. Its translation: CASGYRGLSTEAFF.

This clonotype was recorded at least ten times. The CDR3 bases are TGTGCCAGCAGTTATACCGAGGCCACTGAAGCTTTCTTT. It yields the protein CASSYTEATEAFF. The genes are TRBV6-5 and TRBJ1-1; D gene unclear. Germline CDR1 is MNHEY and CDR2 is SVGAGI. This CDR3 contains 13 residues. The germline V and J ends were trimmed by 3 bases and 4 bases, with 9 bases remaining between them.

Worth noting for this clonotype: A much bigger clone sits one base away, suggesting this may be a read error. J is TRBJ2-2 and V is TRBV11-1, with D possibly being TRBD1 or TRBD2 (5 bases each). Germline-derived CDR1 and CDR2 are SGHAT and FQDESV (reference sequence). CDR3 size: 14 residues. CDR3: CAGSLASGRGELFF. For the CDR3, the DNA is TGTGCCGGCAGCTTAGCGTCGGGGCGTGGGGAGCTGTTTTTT.

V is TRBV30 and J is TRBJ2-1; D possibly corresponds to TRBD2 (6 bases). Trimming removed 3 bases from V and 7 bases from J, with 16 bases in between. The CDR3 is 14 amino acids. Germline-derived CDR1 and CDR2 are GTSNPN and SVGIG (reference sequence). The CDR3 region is CAWSQTGVANEQFF. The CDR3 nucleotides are TGTGCCTGGAGCCAGACGGGAGTAGCAAATGAGCAGTTCTTC.

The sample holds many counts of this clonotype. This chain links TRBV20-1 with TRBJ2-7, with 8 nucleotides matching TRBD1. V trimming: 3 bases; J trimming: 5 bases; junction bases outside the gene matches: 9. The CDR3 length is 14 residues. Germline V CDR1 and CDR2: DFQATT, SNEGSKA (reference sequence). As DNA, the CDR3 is TGCAGTGCTAGCCGGACAGGGAGTAGCAACGAGCAGTACTTC. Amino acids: CSASRTGSSNEQYF.

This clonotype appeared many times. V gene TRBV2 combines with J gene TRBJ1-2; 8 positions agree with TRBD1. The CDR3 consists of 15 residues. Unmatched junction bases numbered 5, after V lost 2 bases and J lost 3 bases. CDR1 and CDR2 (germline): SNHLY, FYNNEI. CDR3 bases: TGTGCCAGCAGTGAACCCGGACAGGGACACTATGGCTACACCTTC. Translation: CASSEPGQGHYGYTF.

The CDR3 loop is CASSLEGGMNSPLHF. The CDR3 nucleotides are TGTGCCAGCAGCTTAGAAGGTGGAATGAATTCACCCCTCCACTTT. The rearrangement links TRBV7-8 to TRBJ1-6; unclear D gene. The CDR3 covers 15 residues. CDR1 and CDR2 (germline): SGHVS, FQNEAQ. The ends were cut back, 1 base at V and 7 bases at J, with 11 bases in the middle.

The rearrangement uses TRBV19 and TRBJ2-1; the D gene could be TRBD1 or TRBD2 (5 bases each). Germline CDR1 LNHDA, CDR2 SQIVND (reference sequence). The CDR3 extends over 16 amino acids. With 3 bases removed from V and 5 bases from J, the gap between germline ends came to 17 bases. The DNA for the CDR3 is TGTGCCAGTAGTATCGTCCGGGACGGGCCCCACAATGAGCAGTTCTTC. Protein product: CASSIVRDGPHNEQFF.

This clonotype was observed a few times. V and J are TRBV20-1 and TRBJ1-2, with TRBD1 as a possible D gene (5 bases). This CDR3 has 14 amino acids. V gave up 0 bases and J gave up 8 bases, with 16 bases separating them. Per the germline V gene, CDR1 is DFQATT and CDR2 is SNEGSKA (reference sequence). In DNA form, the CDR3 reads TGCAGTGCTAGAGATCGGGCAGGGAGGCACGGCTACACCTTC. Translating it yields CSARDRAGRHGYTF.

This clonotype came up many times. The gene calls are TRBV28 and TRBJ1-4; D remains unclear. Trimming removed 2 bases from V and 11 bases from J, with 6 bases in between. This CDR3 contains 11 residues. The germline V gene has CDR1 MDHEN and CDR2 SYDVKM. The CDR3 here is CASSLEDKLFF. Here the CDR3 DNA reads TGTGCCAGCAGTTTAGAGGACAAACTGTTTTTT.

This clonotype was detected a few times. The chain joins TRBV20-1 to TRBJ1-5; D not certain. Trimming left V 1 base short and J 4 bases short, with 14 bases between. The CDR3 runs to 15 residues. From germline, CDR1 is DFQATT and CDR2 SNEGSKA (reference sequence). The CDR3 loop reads CSARVINGENQPQHF. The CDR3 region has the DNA TGCAGTGCTAGAGTCATAAACGGGGAAAATCAGCCCCAGCATTTT.

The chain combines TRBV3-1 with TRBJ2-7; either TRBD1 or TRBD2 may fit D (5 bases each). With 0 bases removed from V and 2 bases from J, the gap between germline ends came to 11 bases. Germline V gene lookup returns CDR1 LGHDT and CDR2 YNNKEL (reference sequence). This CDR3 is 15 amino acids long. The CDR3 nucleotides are TGTGCCAGCAGCCAAGAGGGGCTGGGGGCCTACGAGCAGTACTTC. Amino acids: CASSQEGLGAYEQYF.

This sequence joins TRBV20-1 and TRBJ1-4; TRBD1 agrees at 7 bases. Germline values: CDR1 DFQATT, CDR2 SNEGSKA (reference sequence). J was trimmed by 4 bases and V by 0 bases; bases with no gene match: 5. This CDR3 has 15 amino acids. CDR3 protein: CSARDQGGSNEKLFF. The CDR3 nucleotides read TGCAGTGCTAGAGACCAGGGGGGTAGTAATGAAAAACTGTTTTTT.

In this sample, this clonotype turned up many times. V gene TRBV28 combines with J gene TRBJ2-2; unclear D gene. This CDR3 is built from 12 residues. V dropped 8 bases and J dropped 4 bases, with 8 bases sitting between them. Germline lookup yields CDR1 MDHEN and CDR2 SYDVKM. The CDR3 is CASLGATGELFF. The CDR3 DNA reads TGTGCCAGCTTGGGTGCCACCGGGGAGCTGTTTTTT.

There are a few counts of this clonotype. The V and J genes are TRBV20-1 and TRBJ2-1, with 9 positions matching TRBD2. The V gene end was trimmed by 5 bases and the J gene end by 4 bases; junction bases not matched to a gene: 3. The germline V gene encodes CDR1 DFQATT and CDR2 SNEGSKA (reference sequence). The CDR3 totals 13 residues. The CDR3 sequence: CSARTSAYNEQFF. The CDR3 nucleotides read TGCAGTGCTCGGACTAGCGCTTACAATGAGCAGTTCTTC.

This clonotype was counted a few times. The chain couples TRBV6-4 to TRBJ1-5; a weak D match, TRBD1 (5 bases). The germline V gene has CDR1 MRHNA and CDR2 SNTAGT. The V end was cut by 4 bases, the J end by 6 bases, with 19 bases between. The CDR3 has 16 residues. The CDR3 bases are TGTGCCAGCAGTGTTCTGGCAAAGGGGTTGGCTCAGCCCCAGCATTTT. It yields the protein CASSVLAKGLAQPQHF.

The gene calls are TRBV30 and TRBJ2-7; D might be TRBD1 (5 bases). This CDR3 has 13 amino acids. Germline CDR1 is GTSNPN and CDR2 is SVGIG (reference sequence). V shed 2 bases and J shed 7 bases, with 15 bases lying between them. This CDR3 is CAWSTGHPGEQYF. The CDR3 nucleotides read TGTGCCTGGAGTACCGGACATCCCGGAGAGCAGTACTTC. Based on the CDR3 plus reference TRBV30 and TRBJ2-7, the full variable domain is SQTIHQWPATLVQPVGSPLSLECTVEGTSNPNLYWYRQAAGRGLQLLFYSVGIGQISSEVPQNLSASRPQDRQFILSSKKLLLSDSGFYLCAWSTGHPGEQYFGPGTRLTVT.

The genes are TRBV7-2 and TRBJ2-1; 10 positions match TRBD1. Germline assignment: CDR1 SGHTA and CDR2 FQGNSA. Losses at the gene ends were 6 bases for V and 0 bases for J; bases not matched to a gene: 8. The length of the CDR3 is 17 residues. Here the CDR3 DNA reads TGTGCCAGCAGTTACAGGGGACAGGGGTTCTCCTACAATGAGCAGTTCTTC. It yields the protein CASSYRGQGFSYNEQFF. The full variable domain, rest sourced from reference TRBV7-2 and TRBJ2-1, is GAGVSQSPSNKVTEKGKDVELRCDPISGHTALYWYRQSLGQGLEFLIYFQGNSAPDKSGLPSDRFSAERTGGSVSTLTIQRTQQEDSAVYLCASSYRGQGFSYNEQFFGPGTRLTVL.